This TCR beta chain is drawn from a study of PD-L1 blockade in urothelial cancer. Indicated time point: pretreatment peripheral blood. The study collected 1 to 8 samples per patient, pretreatment and on-treatment. Trimming cost V 4 bases and J 2 bases, with 10 bases left between them. The CDR3 has 14 residues. The germline gives CDR1 SGHTA, CDR2 FQGTGA. Only in-frame clones appear in the TCRdb table, and some are missing; sequencing was by immunoSEQ multiplex PCR. The repertoire holds 70,000 to 90,000 clones, with about 83% as singletons. Sequenced material: PBMCs, taken around atezolizumab (anti-PD-L1) treatment. This receptor was taken from a man in his fifties or sixties with urothelial cancer. The chain combines TRBV7-3 with TRBJ2-3; no clear D gene. In DNA, the CDR3 is TGTGCCAGCAGCTCCCTAGTGAACACAGATACGCAGTATTTT. Its protein is CASSSLVNTDTQYF.